This TCR beta chain was profiled in a study of blood T cell repertoires in COVID-19. Study context: T cells, B-cell-depleted T cells, or PBMCs supplied cDNA or gDNA.

Assignments of participants to cohorts depended upon their own reported clinical history. Using immunoSEQ multiplex PCR, the repertoire was profiled, and TCRdb retains in-frame clones only, with some absent. This table holds roughly 200,000 clones, 65% to 90% found once. Losses at the gene ends were 5 bases for V and 2 bases for J; bases not matched to a gene: 2. This CDR3 is 14 amino acids long. Germline assignment: CDR1 LGHDT and CDR2 YNNKEL (reference sequence). The chain carries TRBV3-1 (or the pseudogene TRBV3-2) and TRBJ2-1, with TRBD2 identical over 8 bases. The source of this sequence is a woman aged 40 to 50 with acute COVID-19. Sequenced material: PBMCs or T cells enriched from blood (not recorded which). CDR3 bases: TGTGCCAGCAGCTTTAGCGGGACCTACAATGAGCAGTTCTTC. The encoded protein is CASSFSGTYNEQFF.